This T cell receptor (beta chain) is from a study of T cells in Graves' hyperthyroidism and ophthalmopathy (dated by TCRdb to about 2019). Describing the broader study: Peripheral blood was collected at initial diagnosis, before any treatment. Prospective prediction of ophthalmopathy was tested in an independent validation cohort consisting of 18 to 20 hyperthyroidism patients and around 17 patients who later progressed to ophthalmopathy. TCR Vbeta CDR3 sequencing of roughly 140 peripheral blood samples (over 40 ophthalmopathy, 75 to 85 hyperthyroidism and some 17 progressor patients) is reported in the paper. The 75 to 100 discovery patients were randomly split 7:3 into training and test sets. To identify TCR V-J signatures that set the groups apart, the researchers used a discovery cohort of about a hundred patients, made up of some 41 with Graves' ophthalmopathy and some 56 with stable Graves' hyperthyroidism. Thyroid tissue and blood T-cell repertoires from six Graves' hyperthyroidism patients were also compared in the study. Following sampling, methimazole starting at 30 mg daily was given to hyperthyroidism patients, and high-dose intravenous methylprednisolone was given to ophthalmopathy patients.

Graves' hyperthyroidism was defined as stable when no progression to ophthalmopathy occurred over 18 months of follow-up. Hyperthyroidism patients were newly diagnosed, had a disease duration of under 2 months, and were aged 18 to 65 years. The study excluded patients with uncontrolled infections, other autoimmune diseases, pregnancy or lactation. Diagnoses were established on the basis of clinical symptoms, serum thyroxine and TRAb, thyroid ultrasound, and orbital computed tomography. PBMCs were isolated from about 9 ml of fresh peripheral blood by Ficoll-Paque density gradient centrifugation. Total RNA was extracted using Trizol reagent, and RNA quality was assessed on an Agilent 2100 Bioanalyzer. Including cysteine and phenylalanine, the CDR3 has 15 amino acids. The only DNA kept is the CDR3, 45 bases in frame from the first base. Trimming removed 8 bases from V and 1 base from J; the gene matches leave 7 bases unexplained.

Points the paper makes about the study in general: No statistical method was used to fix the sample size in advance, and group allocation was not hidden from the investigators. In validation, progression to ophthalmopathy was predicted by the model with approximately 67% sensitivity and 72.22% specificity, a median of 6.5 months before onset. A 13 V-J signature model separated ophthalmopathy from stable hyperthyroidism, with over 85% sensitivity and roughly 82% specificity in cross-validation and 80%/75% in testing. Most expanded thyroid clonotypes (frequency above 0.001) were also detected in blood, a finding suggesting that blood repertoires may reflect thyroid immune responses.

Amplification of TCR beta CDR3 regions was carried out from RNA transcripts. The TCR CDR3 was subjected to a first round of RT-PCR using the HTBI primer set and the Qiagen OneStep RT-PCR kit. Libraries were constructed in a second round of multiplex PCR, after which size selection and purification were performed. Paired-end sequencing of the libraries was performed with 100 bp reads on an Illumina HiSeq2000. The original methods were these. Raw data were processed with SOAPnuke, discarding reads with adapters, uncalled bases, mean Phred below 15, or no exact constant-primer or identifier match. High-quality paired reads were merged with COPE v1.2.5, and unique nucleotide sequences were defined as clonotypes. MiTCR v1.1 was used to align clonotypes to the IMGT TRBV, TRBD and TRBJ reference segments. Analysis was restricted to V-J combinations with a frequency above 0.0001, which covered about 99% of repertoires. The TCS score was defined as F50 (clonal expansion) divided by E x V (chaos), with BLOSUM62-based TCRdist calculated between CDR3 peptides within each V-J. Welch's t-statistics and random forest reduced around 510 V-J features to roughly 13, which were used in a naive Bayes classifier (R e1071). The similarity between thyroid and blood repertoires was quantified using the Morisita-Horn index. TCRdb cleaned the public reads at Q25 with fastp, built clones with MiXCR and kept in-frame beta chains. Rows with a matching CDR3 protein are joined into one entry that keeps the most common DNA and genes. The V and J calls, along with clone size, are taken from TCRdb and not from the paper's own processing. This sample lists around 760,000 distinct CDR3 sequences; 30% to 40% were detected once. In total, the top ten clones hold less than 35% of the sample.

Note on this clonotype: It lacks a known antigen. A much larger clone differs from this one at a single base, so this may be a read error.

The chain links TRBV12-3 or TRBV12-4 with TRBJ1-5; 8 bases in the junction line up with TRBD1. The origin of this receptor is a woman aged 40 to 49 with Graves' hyperthyroidism. Input material: blood. The DNA sequence follows: TGTGCCAGCGGCCCGACAGGGGCGAGCAATCAGCCCCAGCATTTT. Its protein reads: CASGPTGASNQPQHF.